This T cell receptor (beta chain) was sequenced for a study of CD8 T cells in Susac syndrome. This clonotype has a single count. RNA in amounts of roughly 0.45 to 1 ug was reverse transcribed with random hexamers. In TCRdb, the immunoSEQ multiplex PCR reads were re-called with MiXCR into one record per CDR3 protein. The sample includes roughly 86,000 distinct CDR3 sequences, approximately 96% seen only once; the top ten take around 0.62%. This CDR3 is 14 amino acids long. Germline lookup yields CDR1 DFQATT and CDR2 SNEGSKA (reference sequence). V lost 5 bases and J 0 bases, leaving 11 bases between the germline ends.

The specimen was CD8+ T cells from PBMCs. The TCR sequence derives from a human donor with Susac syndrome. V and J are TRBV20-1 and TRBJ2-1; D remains unclear. The CDR3 DNA follows: TGCAGTGCTTTTGACACGACCTCCTACAATGAGCAGTTCTTC. Translation: CSAFDTTSYNEQFF.